What follows are 19 T cell receptor beta chains derived from one specimen sequenced in a study of shared clonotypes between healthy human individuals. Sequencing used immunoSEQ multiplex PCR; TCRdb keeps in-frame clones, though not all of them. The table lists approximately 2.1 million clones, 93% of them singletons. The sample taken for sequencing was naive CD4+ T cells from PBMCs. The subset is: CD45RA+ positively selected. These receptors all stem from a man between 18 and 35 years old in good health. Some clones in this sample may be carry-over from other donors' samples.

V gene TRBV27 combines with J gene TRBJ1-5; tentative D call: TRBD1 (5 bases). V lost 2 bases to trimming and J lost 3 bases, with 11 bases between them. The CDR3 has 15 residues. Germline loops: CDR1 MNHEY, CDR2 SMNVEV (reference sequence). CDR3 protein: CASSLSAGPNQPQHF. CDR3 sequence (DNA): TGTGCCAGCAGTTTAAGCGCGGGGCCCAATCAGCCCCAGCATTTT.

The gene calls are TRBV27 and TRBJ1-2, with 7 bases lining up with TRBD1. Per germline, CDR1 MNHEY and CDR2 SMNVEV (reference sequence). V trimming: 4 bases; J trimming: 4 bases; junction bases outside the gene matches: 9. The CDR3 has 15 residues. Here the CDR3 DNA reads TGTGCCAGCAGTTCGGTACAGGGGACCATCTATGGCTACACCTTC. Amino acid sequence: CASSSVQGTIYGYTF.

The chain carries TRBV5-3 and TRBJ2-7; D not resolved. Being an ORF, TRBV5-3 has a function that is uncertain. V lost 5 bases and J 3 bases, leaving 12 bases between the germline ends. CDR3 size: 13 residues. The CDR3 bases are TGTGCCAGAAGACCTCAGACAAACTACGAGCAGTACTTC. Translated: CARRPQTNYEQYF.

V and J are TRBV28 and TRBJ2-5; TRBD1 might be the D (5 bases). In germline, CDR1 is MDHEN, CDR2 SYDVKM. Trimming shortened V by 6 bases and J by 7 bases, and 18 bases separated the two germline ends. This CDR3 spans 14 amino acids. DNA for the CDR3: TGTGCCAGCAGGTTGCAGGGATTCCTTGGGACCCAGTACTTC. Protein: CASRLQGFLGTQYF.

This clone was seen only once. The sample has other DNA sequences that encode this CDR3 too. The chain is built from TRBV9 and TRBJ1-2; the D gene is possibly TRBD1 (5 bases). There are 14 residues in the CDR3. Germline CDR1 and CDR2: SGDLS and YYNGEE. With 3 bases removed from V and 1 base from J, the gap between germline ends came to 10 bases. The DNA for the CDR3 is TGTGCCAGCAGCGCGGGGCAGGGTAACTATGGCTACACCTTC. This codes for CASSAGQGNYGYTF.

V usage is TRBV5-1 and J usage is TRBJ2-3; 7 bases align to TRBD2. CDR1 is SGHRS and CDR2 is YFSETQ in the germline V gene. V was pared by 6 bases and J by 1 base, with 17 bases of the junction left unmatched. CDR3 length: 18 amino acids. The CDR3 sequence: CASTQGWGTSDRTDTQYF. Written as DNA, the CDR3 is TGCGCCAGCACCCAAGGGTGGGGAACTAGCGATCGCACAGATACGCAGTATTTT.

This sequence joins TRBV27 and TRBJ1-1; D unresolved. V shed 8 bases and J shed 1 base, with 14 bases lying between them. The CDR3 contains 14 residues. CDR1 is MNHEY and CDR2 is SMNVEV in the germline V gene (reference sequence). The CDR3 coding sequence is TGTGCCAGCCTCCTAAGGGTCGGGAACACTGAAGCTTTCTTT. Its translation is CASLLRVGNTEAFF.

A note on this clone: At the DNA level, this CDR3 is encoded by other sequences in the same sample as well. The chain joins TRBV11-2 to TRBJ2-5, with 9 bases matching TRBD1. The CDR3 is 15 residues long. V was clipped by 5 bases and J by 5 bases; unmatched bases: 9. Germline V gene sequence: CDR1 SGHAT, CDR2 FQNNGV. Here the CDR3 reads CASSPRTGEGETQYF. In DNA, the CDR3 is TGTGCCAGCAGCCCCCGGACAGGGGAGGGGGAGACCCAGTACTTC.

The chain recombines TRBV6-1 with TRBJ2-1, with a weak D call TRBD1 (5 bases). The CDR3 runs to 16 residues. Germline V gives CDR1 MNHNS, CDR2 SASEGT. Deletions cut 1 base from V and 9 bases from J, with 19 bases between. This CDR3 is CASSEGWANRGTEQFF. In nucleotides, the CDR3 is TGTGCCAGCAGTGAAGGATGGGCGAATAGGGGCACTGAGCAGTTCTTC.

The chain has TRBV28 and TRBJ1-2; D unclear. V shed 7 bases and J shed 7 bases, with 13 bases lying between them. The CDR3 runs 12 residues. CDR1 is MDHEN and CDR2 is SYDVKM in the germline V gene. The DNA for the CDR3 is TGTGCCAGCACCCCCCCGGGGTTTGGCTACACCTTC. Its translation: CASTPPGFGYTF.

The chain combines TRBV4-1 with TRBJ2-1; 12 bases agree with TRBD2. J lost 5 bases, V lost 4 bases, and 3 bases had no gene match. CDR1 and CDR2 from the germline V gene are MGHRA and YSYEKL. The length of the CDR3 is 15 residues. The CDR3 sequence is CASSRTSGIDNEQFF. The CDR3 DNA follows: TGCGCCAGCAGCCGGACTAGCGGGATTGACAATGAGCAGTTCTTC.

This clone was picked up a small number of times. The chain employs TRBV19 and TRBJ1-1; D may be TRBD1 (5 bases). There are 14 residues in the CDR3. Germline V CDR1 and CDR2: LNHDA, SQIVND (reference sequence). The germline V and J ends were trimmed by 4 bases and 5 bases, with 14 bases remaining between them. CDR3 in amino acids: CASSRGDRRTEAFF. CDR3 in DNA: TGTGCCAGTAGTAGGGGCGACAGACGTACTGAAGCTTTCTTT.

The chain uses TRBV6-5 and TRBJ2-2, with D unclear. Trimming left V 2 bases short and J 7 bases short, with 11 bases between. CDR3 length: 14 amino acids. CDR1 and CDR2 from the germline V gene are MNHEY and SVGAGI. The CDR3 DNA follows: TGTGCCAGCAGTTACCCCCCAATGGGCGGGGAGCTGTTTTTT. Translation: CASSYPPMGGELFF.

The chain employs TRBV28 and TRBJ2-1; 11 bases are shared with TRBD2. Looked up from germline, CDR1 is MDHEN and CDR2 is SYDVKM. Trimming at V came to 4 bases and at J to 9 bases, leaving 11 bases not matched to a gene. CDR3 length: 16 residues. The CDR3 sequence: CASSSPLAGGRGEQFF. The CDR3 bases are TGTGCCAGCAGTTCCCCCTTAGCGGGAGGGCGCGGTGAGCAGTTCTTC.

The chain combines TRBV29-1 with TRBJ2-1; 10 nucleotides align to TRBD1. Per germline, CDR1 SQVTM and CDR2 ANQGSEA. V shed 7 bases and J 2 bases; nucleotides not matched to a gene: 5. The CDR3 consists of 14 residues. This CDR3 is CSAGTGVTYNEQFF. CDR3 sequence (DNA): TGCAGCGCCGGGACAGGGGTTACCTACAATGAGCAGTTCTTC.

The rearrangement uses TRBV7-8 and TRBJ1-2, with D tentatively TRBD1 (6 bases). Germline CDR1 reads SGHVS; CDR2 reads FQNEAQ. This CDR3 contains 14 residues. V gave up 1 base and J gave up 2 bases, with 8 bases separating them. The CDR3 spells CASSLGGGNYGYTF. The CDR3 coding sequence is TGTGCCAGCAGCTTAGGAGGGGGAAACTATGGCTACACCTTC.

CDR3 in DNA: TGTGCCAGCAGCTTGGTGGGGGTGGACTATGGCTACACCTTC. This gives the protein CASSLVGVDYGYTF. The rearrangement joins TRBV5-6 to TRBJ1-2; D is possibly TRBD1 (5 bases). The CDR3 sequence is 14 residues long. V gave up 0 bases and J gave up 3 bases, with 9 bases separating them. CDR1 and CDR2 from the germline V gene are SGHDT and YYEEEE.

The rearrangement uses TRBV5-6 and TRBJ1-1; D not resolved. In germline, CDR1 is SGHDT, CDR2 YYEEEE. V was shortened by 1 base and J by 3 bases, with 4 bases between the two germline ends. The CDR3 runs to 12 residues. CDR3 amino acids: CASSLSDTEAFF. The CDR3 nucleotides are TGTGCCAGCAGCTTGTCTGACACTGAAGCTTTCTTT.

The chain links TRBV4-1 to TRBJ1-5; D is unresolved. V was pared by 1 base and J by 6 bases, with 16 bases between. CDR3 size: 16 residues. CDR1 MGHRA and CDR2 YSYEKL come from the germline V gene. CDR3 sequence reads: CASSQVGRGVPQPQHF. Here the CDR3 DNA reads TGCGCCAGCAGCCAAGTAGGTCGGGGTGTCCCTCAGCCCCAGCATTTT.